Listed here are 32 T cell receptor beta chains from one sample, sequenced in a study of shared clonotypes between healthy human individuals. TCRdb's table, derived via immunoSEQ multiplex PCR, lists solely in-frame clones and lacks some. The profile shows 400,000 to 600,000 clones, 70% to 80% of them singletons. Material: PBMCs. These TCRs come from a woman in her thirties or forties in good health. Some clones in this sample may be carry-over from other donors' samples.

The chain uses TRBV7-9 and TRBJ2-1; 11 positions match TRBD2. V lost 1 base to trimming and J lost 8 bases; unmatched junction nucleotides: 10. The CDR3 contains 17 residues. Germline-derived CDR1 and CDR2 are SEHNR and FQNEAQ (reference sequence). CDR3 nucleotides: TGTGCCAGCAGCTTAGGGCAAACTAGCGGGAGTTTCCATGAGCAGTTCTTC. Residues: CASSLGQTSGSFHEQFF. Full variable domain (outside the CDR3, taken from reference TRBV7-9 and TRBJ2-1): DTGVSQNPRHKITKRGQNVTFRCDPISEHNRLYWYRQTLGQGPEFLTYFQNEAQLEKSRLLSDRFSAERPKGSFSTLEIQRTEQGDSAMYLCASSLGQTSGSFHEQFFGPGTRLTVL.

The chain carries TRBV7-3 and TRBJ2-1, with D perhaps given as TRBD1 or TRBD2 (5 bases each). CDR3 length: 16 residues. V lost 1 base, J lost 0 bases, and 10 bases lay in between. Germline CDR1 and CDR2: SGHTA and FQGTGA. DNA for the CDR3: TGTGCCAGCAGCTTAATTGGGACGAGCTCCTACAATGAGCAGTTCTTC. Protein sequence: CASSLIGTSSYNEQFF.

This chain joins TRBV7-2 and TRBJ2-1; 9 positions agree with TRBD2. V was clipped by 4 bases and J by 2 bases; unmatched bases: 3. The germline V gene has CDR1 SGHTA and CDR2 FQGNSA. CDR3 size: 15 residues. CDR3 residues: CASSSGGRAYNEQFF. In DNA, the CDR3 is TGTGCCAGCAGCTCGGGCGGGAGGGCCTACAATGAGCAGTTCTTC. Full variable domain (missing parts from reference TRBV7-2 and TRBJ2-1): GAGVSQSPSNKVTEKGKDVELRCDPISGHTALYWYRQSLGQGLEFLIYFQGNSAPDKSGLPSDRFSAERTGGSVSTLTIQRTQQEDSAVYLCASSSGGRAYNEQFFGPGTRLTVL.

This clone was seen only once. The V call is TRBV11-2, the J call TRBJ2-1, with a weak D call TRBD2 (5 bases). The CDR3 is 15 amino acids. Trimming pared 5 bases from V and 3 bases from J, leaving 14 bases between. Germline-derived CDR1 and CDR2 are SGHAT and FQNNGV. In DNA form, the CDR3 reads TGTGCCAGCAGCACCACGAGGGTGGTCTACAATGAGCAGTTCTTC. This gives the protein CASSTTRVVYNEQFF.

The rearrangement uses TRBV11-2 and TRBJ2-5; 8 bases agree with TRBD1. Per the germline V gene, CDR1 is SGHAT and CDR2 is FQNNGV. V shed 3 bases and J 5 bases; nucleotides not matched to a gene: 2. The CDR3 is made up of 13 amino acids. The CDR3 reads CASSFQGAETQYF. As DNA, the CDR3 is TGTGCCAGCAGCTTTCAGGGGGCGGAGACCCAGTACTTC.

This rearrangement joins TRBV30 to TRBJ1-5, with 9 bases that match TRBD1. The CDR3 has 13 amino acids. Unmatched junction bases numbered 0, after V lost 5 bases and J lost 1 base. CDR1 and CDR2 from the germline V gene are GTSNPN and SVGIG (reference sequence). The CDR3 loop is CAWDRGSNQPQHF. The CDR3, as DNA: TGTGCCTGGGACAGGGGGAGCAATCAGCCCCAGCATTTT.

The DNA of the CDR3 is TGTGCCAGCAGCGTCGGGGGAGGGAGCTTTAAGTACGAGCAGTACTTC. It is translated as CASSVGGGSFKYEQYF. The rearrangement links TRBV7-9 to TRBJ2-7; 7 nucleotides match TRBD2. Per germline, CDR1 SEHNR and CDR2 FQNEAQ (reference sequence). CDR3 length: 16 amino acids. V lost 5 bases and J lost 4; bases outside the gene matches: 14.

The chain couples TRBV7-3 to TRBJ1-5; D not resolved. The V gene lost 5 bases and the J gene lost 3 bases, with 8 bases spanning the gap. This CDR3 contains 13 residues. Looked up from germline, CDR1 is SGHTA and CDR2 is FQGTGA. This CDR3 reads CASSLDTNQPQHF. The CDR3, as DNA: TGTGCCAGCAGCCTCGACACCAATCAGCCCCAGCATTTT.

The CDR3 loop is CASSRGLAEPYEQYF. The CDR3 DNA follows: TGTGCCAGCAGCAGGGGACTAGCGGAACCCTACGAGCAGTACTTC. The chain carries TRBV6-5 and TRBJ2-7, with TRBD2 matching 11 bases. J lost 2 bases, V lost 6 bases, and 6 bases had no gene match. The germline V gene encodes CDR1 MNHEY and CDR2 SVGAGI. The CDR3 loop spans 15 amino acids.

V and J are TRBV7-9 and TRBJ1-3; no clear D gene. The ends were cut back, 1 base at V and 6 bases at J, with 4 bases in the middle. The CDR3 totals 12 residues. The germline gives CDR1 SEHNR, CDR2 FQNEAQ (reference sequence). CDR3 nucleotides: TGTGCCAGCAGCTTAGAGACAAACACCATATATTTT. Residues: CASSLETNTIYF.

The chain joins TRBV2 to TRBJ2-1; the match to TRBD2 covers 11 bases. Trimming removed 5 bases from V and 1 base from J; junction bases left unmatched: 7. Germline V gene data show CDR1 as SNHLY and CDR2 as FYNNEI. This CDR3 has 17 residues. The CDR3 coding sequence is TGTGCCAGCAGTCTCCGCAGACTAGCGGGATCCTACAATGAGCAGTTCTTC. It is translated as CASSLRRLAGSYNEQFF.

This chain uses TRBV5-1 with TRBJ2-2; TRBD1 matches at 7 bases. The CDR3 is 15 residues long. Per germline, CDR1 SGHRS and CDR2 YFSETQ. After removal of 3 bases from V and 0 bases from J, the junction contained 2 bases not matched to a gene. CDR3: CASSSDRANTGELFF. Written as DNA, the CDR3 is TGCGCCAGCAGCTCTGACAGGGCGAACACCGGGGAGCTGTTTTTT.

A note on this clone: A read error is the likely source, as a far larger clone sits one nucleotide away. The chain employs TRBV9 and TRBJ2-5, with 7 bases that match TRBD1. The CDR3 consists of 16 residues. CDR1 and CDR2 (germline): SGDLS, YYNGEE. V was pared by 4 bases and J by 5 bases, with 14 bases of the junction left unmatched. The CDR3 spells CASSPAQGNGQETQYF. CDR3 sequence (DNA): TGTGCCAGCAGCCCCGCACAGGGGAATGGTCAGGAGACCCAGTACTTC.

This chain connects TRBV19 to TRBJ2-1; 7 nucleotides line up with TRBD2. Germline assignment: CDR1 LNHDA and CDR2 SQIVND (reference sequence). The length of the CDR3 is 14 residues. With V trimmed by 4 bases and J by 2 bases, 2 bases remained unmatched. The CDR3 DNA reads as TGTGCCAGTAGTAGCGGGGGTGCCTACAATGAGCAGTTCTTC. It is translated as CASSSGGAYNEQFF.

The chain is built from TRBV7-9 and TRBJ1-3; no definite D call. Trimming shortened V by 5 bases and J by 0 bases, and 11 bases separated the two germline ends. CDR1 is SEHNR, CDR2 FQNEAQ, per germline (reference sequence). CDR3 length equals 15 residues. CDR3 DNA: TGTGCCAGCAGCGAGTGGCGAAGCTCTGGAAACACCATATATTTT. Translation gives CASSEWRSSGNTIYF.

The chain is built from TRBV11-2 and TRBJ2-1; 7 bases line up with TRBD2. Germline trimming cut 8 bases from V and 2 bases from J; bases unmatched to any gene: 3. The CDR3 has 13 amino acids. Germline V gives CDR1 SGHAT, CDR2 FQNNGV. CDR3 in amino acids: CASGREPYNEQFF. The CDR3 nucleotides read TGTGCCAGCGGGCGGGAGCCCTACAATGAGCAGTTCTTC.

This chain links TRBV4-1 with TRBJ1-3, with D hard to call. This CDR3 region has 16 residues. V lost 1 base, J lost 0 bases, and 10 bases lay in between. Germline CDR1 is MGHRA and CDR2 is YSYEKL. The CDR3 DNA follows: TGCGCCAGCAGCCAAGGCAGAGCCCGCTCTGGAAACACCATATATTTT. Amino acid sequence: CASSQGRARSGNTIYF.

The chain joins TRBV6-5 to TRBJ1-1, with D uncertain. The CDR3 extends over 14 amino acids. V lost 2 bases, J lost 4 bases, and 11 bases lay in between. CDR1 MNHEY and CDR2 SVGAGI come from the germline V gene. CDR3 amino acids: CASSYARETTEAFF. The DNA of the CDR3 is TGTGCCAGCAGTTACGCGCGGGAGACCACTGAAGCTTTCTTT.

In regard to this clone: Other DNA sequences of this sample code for an identical CDR3. The V and J genes are TRBV18 and TRBJ2-2; maybe TRBD2 (5 bases). V lost 1 base and J lost 0, with 9 bases in between. The CDR3 sequence is 16 residues long. Germline V gene lookup returns CDR1 KGHSH and CDR2 LQKENI. The CDR3: CASSPQRAANTGELFF. CDR3 bases: TGTGCCAGCTCACCACAGAGAGCGGCGAACACCGGGGAGCTGTTTTTT.

The chain employs TRBV15 and TRBJ2-1, with 14 bases identical to TRBD2. CDR1 and CDR2 from the germline V gene are LNHNV and YYDKDF (reference sequence). This CDR3 comprises 21 residues. V shed 0 bases and J 7 bases; nucleotides not matched to a gene: 17. The CDR3 region is CATSRDYQGLAGGVLKNEQFF. DNA for the CDR3: TGTGCCACCAGCAGAGACTACCAAGGACTAGCGGGAGGTGTTTTAAAAAATGAGCAGTTCTTC.

Remarks on this clone: Other DNA variants within this sample encode the same CDR3. The chain joins TRBV19 to TRBJ2-3, with 9 bases fitting TRBD2. The CDR3 spans 16 residues. Germline CDR1 LNHDA, CDR2 SQIVND (reference sequence). V was clipped by 3 bases and J by 3 bases; unmatched bases: 7. The CDR3 sequence: CASSIRGAGGTDTQYF. The CDR3, as DNA: TGTGCCAGTAGTATTCGGGGAGCGGGAGGAACAGATACGCAGTATTTT.

The chain links TRBV19 to TRBJ2-7; 7 bases fit TRBD1. The CDR3 runs to 13 residues. Germline V gene lookup returns CDR1 LNHDA and CDR2 SQIVND (reference sequence). V was clipped by 3 bases and J by 4 bases; unmatched bases: 3. In nucleotides, the CDR3 is TGTGCCAGTAGTATCGACAGGGAATACGAGCAGTACTTC. It is translated as CASSIDREYEQYF.

This chain joins TRBV6-5 and TRBJ2-1; 10 nucleotides line up with TRBD2. Germline V gene lookup returns CDR1 MNHEY and CDR2 SVGAGI. V dropped 6 bases and J dropped 1; count of bases not matched to a gene: 0. The CDR3 has 14 amino acids. This CDR3 reads CASRTSGSYNEQFF. CDR3 DNA sequence: TGTGCCAGCAGGACTAGCGGGTCCTACAATGAGCAGTTCTTC.

V is TRBV7-2 and J is TRBJ1-2, with no clear D. The length of the CDR3 is 16 residues. V lost 0 bases and J 0 bases, leaving 11 bases between the germline ends. Germline-derived CDR1 and CDR2 are SGHTA and FQGNSA. The CDR3 is CASSLAPPRANYGYTF. CDR3 bases: TGTGCCAGCAGCTTAGCCCCTCCCAGAGCTAACTATGGCTACACCTTC.

As for this clone: This CDR3 is also generated by other DNA sequences in the sample. The V and J genes are TRBV4-1 and TRBJ2-3; D gene ambiguous. The CDR3 sequence is 14 residues long. Trimming took 1 base from V and 2 from J, leaving 7 bases between them. Germline V gene data show CDR1 as MGHRA and CDR2 as YSYEKL. In DNA form, the CDR3 reads TGCGCCAGCAGCCAAGTGCTATCCACAGATACGCAGTATTTT. Protein product: CASSQVLSTDTQYF.

The rearrangement uses TRBV2 and TRBJ2-7; 12 bases are a match to TRBD2. The CDR3 spans 18 residues. The trim removed 6 bases at V and 4 bases at J, leaving 16 bases unmatched. Germline CDR1 reads SNHLY; CDR2 reads FYNNEI. The DNA for the CDR3 is TGTGCCAGCAGCGAGGGACTAGCGGGCAGAGGCCCTCTTTACGAGCAGTACTTC. It encodes CASSEGLAGRGPLYEQYF. The full variable domain, completed using reference TRBV2 and TRBJ2-7, is EPEVTQTPSHQVTQMGQEVILRCVPISNHLYFYWYRQILGQKVEFLVSFYNNEISEKSEIFDDQFSVERPDGSNFTLKIRSTKLEDSAMYFCASSEGLAGRGPLYEQYFGPGTRLTVT.

This sequence joins TRBV5-5 and TRBJ2-7, with a possible D match to TRBD1 (6 bases). CDR1 and CDR2 from the germline V gene are SGHKS and YYEKEE (reference sequence). CDR3 length equals 15 residues. Trimming removed 0 bases from V and 0 bases from J, with 10 bases in between. CDR3 sequence reads: CASSLGTASSYEQYF. CDR3 bases: TGTGCCAGCAGCTTGGGGACAGCGAGCTCCTACGAGCAGTACTTC.

The chain couples TRBV6-1 to TRBJ2-1; tentative D call: TRBD2 (7 bases). Trimming left V 1 base short and J 5 bases short, with 12 bases between. Germline V gene data show CDR1 as MNHNS and CDR2 as SASEGT. This CDR3 contains 15 residues. The chain's CDR3 is CASSEEGGGHNEQFF. In DNA, the CDR3 is TGTGCCAGCAGTGAAGAGGGGGGGGGTCACAATGAGCAGTTCTTC.

The CDR3 nucleotides are TGTGCCAGTAGTACCCGAAGATACTCGACCTACAATGAGCAGTTCTTC. It codes for CASSTRRYSTYNEQFF. The chain employs TRBV19 and TRBJ2-1; D is ambiguous. Per germline, CDR1 LNHDA and CDR2 SQIVND (reference sequence). The CDR3 runs to 16 residues. Deletions cut 4 bases from V and 2 bases from J, with 15 bases between.

The V and J genes are TRBV2 and TRBJ1-2; no firm D call. This CDR3 has 15 residues. From germline, CDR1 is SNHLY and CDR2 FYNNEI. The germline V and J ends were trimmed by 2 bases and 6 bases, with 16 bases remaining between them. In DNA form, the CDR3 reads TGTGCCAGCAGTGAAACCCAGTCCGCTATGGATGGCTACACCTTC. As protein: CASSETQSAMDGYTF. Full variable domain (outside the CDR3, taken from reference TRBV2 and TRBJ1-2): EPEVTQTPSHQVTQMGQEVILRCVPISNHLYFYWYRQILGQKVEFLVSFYNNEISEKSEIFDDQFSVERPDGSNFTLKIRSTKLEDSAMYFCASSETQSAMDGYTFGSGTRLTVV.

The rearrangement links TRBV10-1 to TRBJ2-3; D gene unclear. CDR1 is WNHNN and CDR2 is SYGVQD in the germline V gene (reference sequence). This CDR3 region has 14 residues. V was cut by 8 bases and J by 1 base, with 13 bases left in between. As DNA, the CDR3 is TGCGCCAGCTCCGGCCCCCAGGGCACAGATACGCAGTATTTT. This sequence encodes CASSGPQGTDTQYF.

The gene calls are TRBV7-2 and TRBJ2-1; D is unclear. The length of the CDR3 is 15 residues. Germline-derived CDR1 and CDR2 are SGHTA and FQGNSA. V was shortened by 1 base and J by 9 bases, with 16 bases between the two germline ends. The CDR3 loop reads CASSLEFGSFGEQFF. The CDR3 DNA follows: TGTGCCAGCAGCTTAGAGTTTGGCTCGTTCGGTGAGCAGTTCTTC.